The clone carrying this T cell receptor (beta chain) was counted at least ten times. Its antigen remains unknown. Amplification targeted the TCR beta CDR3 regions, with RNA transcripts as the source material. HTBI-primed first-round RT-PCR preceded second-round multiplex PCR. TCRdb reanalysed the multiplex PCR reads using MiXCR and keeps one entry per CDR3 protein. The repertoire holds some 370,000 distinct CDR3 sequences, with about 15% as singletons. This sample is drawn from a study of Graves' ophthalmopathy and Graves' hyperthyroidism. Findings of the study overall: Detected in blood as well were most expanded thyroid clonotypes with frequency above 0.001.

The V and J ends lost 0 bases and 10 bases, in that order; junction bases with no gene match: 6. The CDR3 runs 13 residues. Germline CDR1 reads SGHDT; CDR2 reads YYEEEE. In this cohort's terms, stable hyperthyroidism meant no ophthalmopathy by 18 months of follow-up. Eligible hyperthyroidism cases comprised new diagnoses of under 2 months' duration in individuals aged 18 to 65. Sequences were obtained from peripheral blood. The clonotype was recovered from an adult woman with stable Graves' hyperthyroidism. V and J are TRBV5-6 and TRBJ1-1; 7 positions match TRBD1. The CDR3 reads CASSLVGTAGAFF. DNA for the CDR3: TGTGCCAGCAGCTTGGTCGGGACAGCCGGAGCTTTCTTT.